This TCR beta chain was observed in a study of cytomegalovirus exposure and HLA in healthy donors. Both 60 Vbeta primers and 13 Jbeta primers went into the PCR. Profiling relied on immunoSEQ multiplex PCR, and the TCRdb table lists in-frame clones only, not all of them. The sample includes roughly 140,000 clones, roughly 81% of them seen just once. V was cut by 6 bases and J by 4 bases, with 22 bases left in between. CDR1 LNHDA and CDR2 SQIVND come from the germline V gene (reference sequence). This CDR3 contains 16 residues. The sample taken for sequencing was PBMCs. The clonotype comes from a woman aged 18-29 years in good health and CMV-seronegative. The gene calls are TRBV19 and TRBJ2-7; D remains unclear. CDR3 DNA: TGTGCCAGTAGCAGCTCACCCATCGGTGGAGATTACGAGCAGTACTTC. Amino acid sequence: CASSSSPIGGDYEQYF. Supplemented by reference TRBV19 and TRBJ2-7, the full variable domain reads DGGITQSPKYLFRKEGQNVTLSCEQNLNHDAMYWYRQDPGQGLRLIYYSQIVNDFQKGDIAEGYSVSREKKESFPLTVTSAQKNPTAFYLCASSSSPIGGDYEQYFGPGTRLTVT.